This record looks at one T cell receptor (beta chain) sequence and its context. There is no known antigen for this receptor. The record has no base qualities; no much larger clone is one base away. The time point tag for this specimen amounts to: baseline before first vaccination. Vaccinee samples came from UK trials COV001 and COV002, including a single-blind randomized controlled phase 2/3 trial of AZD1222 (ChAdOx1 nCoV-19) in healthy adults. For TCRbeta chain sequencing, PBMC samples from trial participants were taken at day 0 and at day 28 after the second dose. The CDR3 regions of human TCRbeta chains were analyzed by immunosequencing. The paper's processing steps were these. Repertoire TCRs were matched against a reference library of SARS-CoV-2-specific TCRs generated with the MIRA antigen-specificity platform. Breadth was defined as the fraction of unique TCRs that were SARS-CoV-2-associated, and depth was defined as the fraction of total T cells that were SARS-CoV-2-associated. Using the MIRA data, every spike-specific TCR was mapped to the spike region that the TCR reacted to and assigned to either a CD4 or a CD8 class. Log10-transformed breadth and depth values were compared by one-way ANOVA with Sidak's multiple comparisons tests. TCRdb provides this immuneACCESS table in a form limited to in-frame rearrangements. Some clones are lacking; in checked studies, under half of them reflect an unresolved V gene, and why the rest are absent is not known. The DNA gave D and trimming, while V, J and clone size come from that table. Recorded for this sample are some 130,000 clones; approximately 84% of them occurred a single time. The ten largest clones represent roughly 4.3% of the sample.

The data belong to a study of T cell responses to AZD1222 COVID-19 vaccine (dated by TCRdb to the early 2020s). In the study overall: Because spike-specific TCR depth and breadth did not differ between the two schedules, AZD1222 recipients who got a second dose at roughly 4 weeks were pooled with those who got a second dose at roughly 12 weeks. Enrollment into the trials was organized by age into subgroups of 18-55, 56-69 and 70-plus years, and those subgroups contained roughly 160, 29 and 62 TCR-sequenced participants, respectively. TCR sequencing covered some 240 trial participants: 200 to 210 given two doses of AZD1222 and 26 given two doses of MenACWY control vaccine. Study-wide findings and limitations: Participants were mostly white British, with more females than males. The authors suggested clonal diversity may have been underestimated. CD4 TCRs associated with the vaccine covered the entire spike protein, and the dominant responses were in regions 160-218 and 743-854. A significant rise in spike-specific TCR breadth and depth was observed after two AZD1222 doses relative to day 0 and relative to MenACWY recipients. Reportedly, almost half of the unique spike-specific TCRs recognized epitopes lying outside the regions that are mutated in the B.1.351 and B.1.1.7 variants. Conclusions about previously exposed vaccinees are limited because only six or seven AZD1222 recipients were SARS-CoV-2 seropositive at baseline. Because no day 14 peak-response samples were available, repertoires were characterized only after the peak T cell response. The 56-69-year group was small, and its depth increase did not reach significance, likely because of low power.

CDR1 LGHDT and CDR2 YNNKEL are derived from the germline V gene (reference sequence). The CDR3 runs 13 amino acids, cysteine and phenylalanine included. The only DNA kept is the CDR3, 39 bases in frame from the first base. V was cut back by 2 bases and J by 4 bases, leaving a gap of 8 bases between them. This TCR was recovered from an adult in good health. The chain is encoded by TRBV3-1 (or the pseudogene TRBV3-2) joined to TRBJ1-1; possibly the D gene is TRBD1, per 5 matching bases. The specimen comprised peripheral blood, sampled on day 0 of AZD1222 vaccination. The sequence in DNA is TGTGCCAGCAGCCAATCGGGGGGCACTGAAGCTTTCTTT. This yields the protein CASSQSGGTEAFF.